What follows are 18 T cell receptor beta chains derived from one specimen sequenced in a study of blood T cells in healthy people across ages. Next came a second PCR, run for about 7 to 12 cycles, which used a sample-barcoded 5' primer along with a J-beta primer mix. MiXCR, applied by TCRdb to the 5' RACE reads, yields one record per CDR3 protein. Of 1.5 million to 2 million distinct CDR3 sequences listed, about two fifths are singletons. The sample consisted of blood. The receptors originated from a human donor in good health.

This clonotype has just one count. The chain recombines TRBV20-1 with TRBJ1-5; D may be TRBD1 (6 bases). Germline loops: CDR1 DFQATT, CDR2 SNEGSKA (reference sequence). V was cut by 0 bases and J by 3 bases, with 15 bases left in between. The CDR3 has 16 residues. CDR3: CSARDGGLGANQPQHF. In nucleotides, the CDR3 is TGCAGTGCTAGAGATGGTGGCCTGGGGGCCAATCAGCCCCAGCATTTT.

The sample holds one count of this clonotype. The chain recombines TRBV15 with TRBJ2-7; no definite D call. Trimming removed 8 bases from V and 0 bases from J, with 5 bases in between. The germline V gene has CDR1 LNHNV and CDR2 YYDKDF (reference sequence). The CDR3 is made up of 11 amino acids. CDR3: CATEDSYEQYF. The DNA for the CDR3 is TGTGCCACCGAGGACTCCTACGAGCAGTACTTC.

V is TRBV9 and J is TRBJ2-1, with D perhaps being TRBD1 or TRBD2 (6 bases each). Germline V CDR1 and CDR2: SGDLS, YYNGEE. This CDR3 comprises 14 residues. V dropped 0 bases and J dropped 8 bases, with 12 bases sitting between them. For the CDR3, the DNA is TGTGCCAGCAGCGTAGCCGGGGGCTCGGATGAGCAGTTCTTC. Its translation is CASSVAGGSDEQFF. The variable domain in full, completed from reference TRBV9 and TRBJ2-1, reads DSGVTQTPKHLITATGQRVTLRCSPRSGDLSVYWYQQSLDQGLQFLIQYYNGEERAKGNILERFSAQQFPDLHSELNLSSLELGDSALYFCASSVAGGSDEQFFGPGTRLTVL.

This clonotype has a handful of counts. V usage is TRBV7-2 and J usage is TRBJ2-3; TRBD2 aligns across 10 bases. Germline assignment: CDR1 SGHTA and CDR2 FQGNSA. The V and J ends lost 5 bases and 2 bases, in that order; junction bases with no gene match: 4. The CDR3 extends over 15 amino acids. CDR3 DNA sequence: TGTGCCAGCAGCACCCTAGCGGGGGTCACAGATACGCAGTATTTT. Protein product: CASSTLAGVTDTQYF.

This clonotype has a handful of counts. The chain combines TRBV5-1 with TRBJ2-1, with a possible D match to TRBD2 (6 bases). The CDR3 is 15 amino acids. V was clipped by 1 base and J by 4 bases, with 12 bases between them. Germline V lookup: CDR1 SGHRS, CDR2 YFSETQ. CDR3 bases: TGCGCCAGCAGCTTGAGGAGCGGGCAATACAATGAGCAGTTCTTC. Protein sequence: CASSLRSGQYNEQFF.

The chain has TRBV6-2 or TRBV6-3 and TRBJ1-2, with D unclear. CDR3 size: 12 residues. Per the germline V gene, CDR1 is MNHEY and CDR2 is SVGEGT. Here the CDR3 DNA reads TGTGCAACCGGACCAGGATCCTATGGCTACACCTTC. Protein: CATGPGSYGYTF.

This chain links TRBV20-1 with TRBJ2-5, with 9 positions matching TRBD2. V gave up 6 bases and J gave up 11 bases; unmatched junction bases: 22. The CDR3 is 16 residues long. Germline CDR1 reads DFQATT; CDR2 reads SNEGSKA (reference sequence). CDR3: CSAWTSARGSYNEQYF. In nucleotides, the CDR3 is TGCAGTGCCTGGACTAGCGCACGAGGTTCCTACAATGAGCAGTACTTC.

The V gene is TRBV7-2, the J gene TRBJ2-3; D possibly uses TRBD1 or TRBD2 (5 bases each). The germline V and J ends were trimmed by 5 bases and 4 bases, with 22 bases remaining between them. Germline CDR1 reads SGHTA; CDR2 reads FQGNSA. CDR3 size: 17 residues. CDR3 in DNA: TGTGCCAGCAGCCATTGGTTCTCAGGGACCGAGTCAGATACGCAGTATTTT. Residues: CASSHWFSGTESDTQYF.

The genes are TRBV20-1 and TRBJ1-2, with TRBD1 matching over 8 bases. The CDR3 totals 14 residues. Per germline, CDR1 DFQATT and CDR2 SNEGSKA (reference sequence). V lost 5 bases and J lost 4; bases outside the gene matches: 9. The CDR3 nucleotides are TGCAGTGCTCGCCGACAGGGGACTCCCTATGGCTACACCTTC. Translating it yields CSARRQGTPYGYTF.

This clonotype was seen only a few times. CDR3 sequence (DNA): TGTGCCATCAGTGAGTCGATAGGGTCCCCCCACGGGACAGATACGCAGTATTTT. It specifies CAISESIGSPHGTDTQYF. The gene calls are TRBV10-3 and TRBJ2-3; no clear D gene. V dropped 0 bases and J dropped 3 bases, with 19 bases sitting between them. CDR1 is ENHRY and CDR2 is SYGVKD in the germline V gene. The CDR3 runs to 18 residues.

The J gene is TRBJ2-3, the V gene TRBV27, with D perhaps TRBD1 or TRBD2 (5 bases each). The CDR3 covers 17 residues. V lost 5 bases and J lost 4, with 22 bases in between. Germline CDR1 MNHEY, CDR2 SMNVEV (reference sequence). For the CDR3, the DNA is TGTGCCAGCAGTCTAACGACGGGGCTCGACACGGCAGATACGCAGTATTTT. Protein sequence: CASSLTTGLDTADTQYF.

The rearrangement joins TRBV6-2 or TRBV6-3 to TRBJ1-1; perhaps TRBD1 as D (5 bases). Germline V gives CDR1 MNHEY, CDR2 SVGEGT. The CDR3 runs 13 residues. V was shortened by 7 bases and J by 5 bases, with 14 bases between the two germline ends. CDR3 amino acids: CASTPYRGTEAFF. DNA for the CDR3: TGTGCCAGCACGCCCTACCGGGGGACTGAAGCTTTCTTT.

A word on this clonotype: The junction does not match germline at one end; this may be a read error. This chain joins TRBV4-3 and TRBJ1-1; the match to TRBD1 covers 11 bases. Germline lookup yields CDR1 LGHNA and CDR2 YSLEER. This CDR3 has 16 residues. CDR3 loop: CASNQDIGTGGTEAFF. Written as DNA, the CDR3 is TGCGCCAGCAACCAAGATATAGGGACAGGGGGTACTGAAGCTTTCTTT.

This rearrangement joins TRBV6-1 to TRBJ2-7; 9 positions agree with TRBD1. The J call may be mistaken, given a closer DNA end match to TRBJ2-5. Per the germline V gene, CDR1 is MNHNS and CDR2 is SASEGT. The CDR3 sequence is 14 residues long. DNA of the CDR3: TGTGCCAGCAGGCCGGGACAGGGTATGGAGACCCAGTACTTC. Encoded protein: CASRPGQGMETQYF.

The chain uses TRBV15 and TRBJ2-4; possible D gene TRBD2, 6 bases. V was cut by 0 bases and J by 13 bases, with 13 bases left in between. Per germline, CDR1 LNHNV and CDR2 YYDKDF (reference sequence). This CDR3 is built from 13 residues. The CDR3 nucleotides read TGTGCCACCAGCAGAGATCTTTTTCGGGAGCAGTACTTC. Protein: CATSRDLFREQYF.

This clonotype was detected only a few times. V and J are TRBV10-3 and TRBJ2-5, with D possibly TRBD1 on 7 matching bases. From germline, CDR1 is ENHRY and CDR2 SYGVKD. The CDR3 spans 12 residues. Between the trimmed V and J ends, which lost 8 bases and 5 bases, there was a span of 12 bases. The CDR3 region is CAIGGTAETQYF. CDR3 nucleotides: TGTGCCATCGGGGGGACAGCCGAGACCCAGTACTTC.

A few counts support this clonotype. The chain has TRBV30 and TRBJ1-5, with D unresolved. Germline V CDR1 and CDR2: GTSNPN, SVGIG (reference sequence). V was pared by 0 bases and J by 2 bases, with 5 bases between. The CDR3 is 13 residues long. CDR3 amino acids: CAWSVDRNQPQHF. The CDR3 nucleotides read TGTGCCTGGAGTGTAGATCGCAATCAGCCCCAGCATTTT.

This clonotype has only a few counts. DNA of the CDR3: TGTGCCAGCAGCGTAGCCAGCCAAGAGACCCAGTACTTC. Translating it yields CASSVASQETQYF. The chain joins TRBV9 to TRBJ2-5; D not certain. The CDR3 has 13 amino acids. The germline V gene has CDR1 SGDLS and CDR2 YYNGEE. The V end lost 0 bases, the J end lost 1 base, and 4 bases lay between the germline ends.